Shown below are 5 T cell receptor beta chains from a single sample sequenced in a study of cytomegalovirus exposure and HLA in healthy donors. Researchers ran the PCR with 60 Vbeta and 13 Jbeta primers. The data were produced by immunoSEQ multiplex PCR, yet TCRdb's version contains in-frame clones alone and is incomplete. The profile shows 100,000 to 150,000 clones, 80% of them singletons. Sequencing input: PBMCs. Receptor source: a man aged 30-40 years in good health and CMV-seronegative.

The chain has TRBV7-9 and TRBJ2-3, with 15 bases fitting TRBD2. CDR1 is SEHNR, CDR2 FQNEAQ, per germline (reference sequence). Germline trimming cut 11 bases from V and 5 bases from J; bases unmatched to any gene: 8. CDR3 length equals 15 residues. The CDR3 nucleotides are TGTGCCTTGTGGACTAGCGGGAGGGGCATAGATACGCAGTATTTT. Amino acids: CALWTSGRGIDTQYF.

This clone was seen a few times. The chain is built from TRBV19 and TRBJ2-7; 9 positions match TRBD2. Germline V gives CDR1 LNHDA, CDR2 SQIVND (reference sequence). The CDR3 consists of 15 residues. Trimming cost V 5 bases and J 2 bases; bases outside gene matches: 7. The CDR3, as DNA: TGTGCCAGTAGTGTAAGGCTAGCGGGGCCCTACGAGCAGTACTTC. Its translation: CASSVRLAGPYEQYF.

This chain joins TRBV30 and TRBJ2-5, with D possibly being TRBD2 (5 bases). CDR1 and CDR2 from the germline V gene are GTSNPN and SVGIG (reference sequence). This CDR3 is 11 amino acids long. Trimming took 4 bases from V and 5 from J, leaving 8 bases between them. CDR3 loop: CAWTPGETQYF. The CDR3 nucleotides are TGTGCCTGGACCCCGGGGGAGACCCAGTACTTC.

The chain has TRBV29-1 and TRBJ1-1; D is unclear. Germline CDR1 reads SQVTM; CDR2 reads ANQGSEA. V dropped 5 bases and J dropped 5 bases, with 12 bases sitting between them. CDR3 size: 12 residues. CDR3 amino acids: CSVSRSRTEAFF. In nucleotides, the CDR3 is TGCAGCGTTTCCCGAAGCAGGACTGAAGCTTTCTTT.

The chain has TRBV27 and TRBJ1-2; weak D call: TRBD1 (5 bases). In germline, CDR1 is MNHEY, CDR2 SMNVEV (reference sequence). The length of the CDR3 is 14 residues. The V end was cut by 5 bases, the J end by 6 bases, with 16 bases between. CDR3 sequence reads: CASSPRLGLDGYTF. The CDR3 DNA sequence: TGTGCCAGCAGTCCCAGACTGGGGCTTGATGGCTACACCTTC.